The clone carrying this TCR beta chain was recorded many times. Its antigen remains unidentified. This specimen comes from a study of T-cell reconstitution after alpha-beta-depleted transplantation in children. Study-level points and caveats: Elevated TCRbeta diversity at day 60 was traced, in some patients, to surviving recipient T cells and thymic progenitors. It was reported that alpha-beta T cells came from several hundred expanded graft clones (about two months after transplant). The main origin of T-cell counts and diversity one year after transplant was newly produced T cells.

Germline V gene sequence: CDR1 SGHRS, CDR2 YFSETQ. The V gene end was trimmed by 0 bases and the J gene end by 2 bases; junction bases not matched to a gene: 4. The CDR3 sequence is 15 residues long. Molecular barcoding with unique molecular identifiers was used for the TCRbeta library. TCRdb re-analysed the PCR reads in MiXCR, keeping a single row per CDR3 protein. In the table there are 97,000 or so distinct CDR3 sequences, around 5.9% of which are singletons. This specimen consisted of PBMCs, mostly from graft donor cells, obtained 60 days after TCRalphabeta/CD19-depleted stem cell transplant. This chain uses TRBV5-1 with TRBJ2-7, with 8 bases that match TRBD2. This TCR was recovered from a female patient between 2 and 15 years old who had a stem cell transplant for Fanconi anemia, so the T cells may come from the graft donor. The CDR3 is CASSLGSGRTYEQYF. CDR3 nucleotide sequence: TGCGCCAGCAGCTTGGGAAGCGGGAGAACCTACGAGCAGTACTTC.